This T cell receptor (beta chain) was documented in a study of follicular helper T cells after annual influenza vaccination. Time point described: 2014-2015 season, 7 days after vaccination. Data came from immunoSEQ multiplex PCR; TCRdb stores just in-frame clones and leaves some out. Of several thousand clones listed, 80% to 90% were seen once; the top ten hold approximately 3.8%. The specimen comprised CXCR5+ CD38- circulating T follicular helper cells from blood, sampled 7 days after influenza vaccination. Noted subset: circulating Tfh, non-naive CD4+CXCR5+PD-1+ (ICOS+CD38+ or ICOS-CD38-). This receptor was taken from an adult who received the influenza vaccine.

The CDR3 region is CASRGVAEGPQHF. CDR3 DNA sequence: TGTGCCAGCAGGGGCGTCGCGGAGGGCCCCCAGCATTTT. V and J are TRBV7-8 and TRBJ1-5; D uncertain. The CDR3 covers 13 residues. Trimming removed 6 bases at V and 10 bases at J, with 16 bases between. Germline values: CDR1 SGHVS, CDR2 FQNEAQ.